This paragraph covers one T cell receptor beta chain sequence. This record belongs to a study of cytotoxic CD8 clonotypes in ibrutinib-treated CLL. The method was immunoSEQ multiplex PCR; TCRdb's version includes in-frame clones alone and lacks a portion of them. The top ten hold roughly a quarter of the sample, which has approximately 50,000 clones, approximately 54% seen once. The TCR sequence derives from a human donor with chronic lymphocytic leukemia. Sequencing was performed on PBMCs, taken at disease progression, from a patient treated with ibrutinib.

CDR3 sequence (DNA): TGTGCCAGCAGTTACTCGTTTAATCAGTTCTTC. Its translation: CASSYSFNQFF. J is TRBJ2-1 and V is TRBV6-5, with D hard to call. Trimming took 0 bases from V and 13 from J, leaving 7 bases between them. Germline V gene data show CDR1 as MNHEY and CDR2 as SVGAGI. CDR3 length equals 11 residues.